One and the same sample provided the 8 T cell receptor beta chains below, sequenced in a study of OX40 agonist ivuxolimab in advanced cancers. TCRdb's copy holds only in-frame clones and misses some; the assay was immunoSEQ multiplex PCR. The profile shows 55,000 to 65,000 clones, around 77% of them singletons. Sequenced material: CD4+ or CD8+ T cells sorted from blood, taken in a trial of the OX40 agonist ivuxolimab. The receptors here all came from an adult with an advanced solid tumor such as melanoma, head and neck, liver or kidney cancer.

This sequence joins TRBV10-3 and TRBJ2-2; TRBD2 matches at 10 bases. This CDR3 spans 16 amino acids. Per the germline V gene, CDR1 is ENHRY and CDR2 is SYGVKD. The J segment lost 4 bases and the V segment lost 0 bases, leaving 2 bases of the junction unmatched. CDR3 coding DNA: TGTGCCATCAGTGAGTCCCTAGCGGGAGCCACCGGGGAGCTGTTTTTT. This gives the protein CAISESLAGATGELFF.

This clone showed up just a few times. J is TRBJ2-7 and V is TRBV18, with 10 bases fitting TRBD1. Looked up from germline, CDR1 is KGHSH and CDR2 is LQKENI. The CDR3 covers 15 residues. The J segment lost 4 bases and the V segment lost 6 bases, leaving 9 bases of the junction unmatched. CDR3 DNA sequence: TGTGCCAGCTCTCAAGCCGGGACAGGGGAGTACGAGCAGTACTTC. Protein sequence: CASSQAGTGEYEQYF.

CDR3 in amino acids: CATSGRSPAYEQYF. The CDR3 coding sequence is TGTGCCACCTCCGGGAGGTCACCCGCCTACGAGCAGTACTTC. The rearrangement joins TRBV6-1 to TRBJ2-7, with TRBD2 matching over 7 bases. Germline loops: CDR1 MNHNS, CDR2 SASEGT. This CDR3 spans 14 amino acids. With V trimmed by 10 bases and J by 2 bases, 11 bases remained unmatched.

The chain carries TRBV5-4 and TRBJ2-7, with 12 bases fitting TRBD1. V shed 6 bases and J 3 bases; nucleotides not matched to a gene: 10. CDR3 length equals 16 residues. Germline-derived CDR1 and CDR2 are SGHNT and YYREEE (reference sequence). CDR3 loop: CASTPGGTGGNYEQYF. DNA for the CDR3: TGTGCCAGCACCCCGGGAGGGACAGGGGGCAACTACGAGCAGTACTTC.

V is TRBV7-2 and J is TRBJ1-4, with D possibly matching TRBD1 (5 bases). The CDR3 totals 15 residues. Trimming removed 3 bases at V and 8 bases at J, with 16 bases between. CDR1 is SGHTA, CDR2 FQGNSA, per germline. The CDR3 region has the DNA TGTGCCAGCAGCTTGGTAATGGGGGGGTCCGAAAAACTGTTTTTT. Protein sequence: CASSLVMGGSEKLFF.

This chain connects TRBV28 to TRBJ2-5; possible D gene TRBD1, 6 bases. This CDR3 has 15 amino acids. V was trimmed by 2 bases and J by 7 bases, leaving 17 bases between them. Per germline, CDR1 MDHEN and CDR2 SYDVKM. Here the CDR3 reads CASSLTGLEIRTQYF. The CDR3 DNA reads TGTGCCAGCAGTTTAACAGGGCTGGAAATCAGGACCCAGTACTTC.

Concerning this clone: The junction does not match germline at one end; this may be a read error. This chain connects TRBV15 to TRBJ1-5; D is undetermined. Germline lookup yields CDR1 LNHNV and CDR2 YYDKDF (reference sequence). The CDR3 runs to 12 residues. The CDR3 DNA reads TGTGCCGCCAGCACAAGGCATCAGCCCCAGCATTTT. Protein sequence: CAASTRHQPQHF.

This clone was detected only a few times. J is TRBJ2-2 and V is TRBV14; either TRBD1 or TRBD2 may fit D (5 bases each). The CDR3 loop spans 16 amino acids. Germline V gene data show CDR1 as SGHDN and CDR2 as FVKESK. The V end lost 2 bases, the J end lost 5 bases, and 15 bases lay between the germline ends. CDR3 nucleotides: TGTGCCAGCAGCCAATTGGCTCTAGCAGGGACCGGGGAGCTGTTTTTT. Protein: CASSQLALAGTGELFF.